Reported below is one T cell receptor beta chain. Antigen: not known. TCRdb's table, derived via immunoSEQ multiplex PCR, lists solely in-frame clones and lacks some. The sample has about 160,000 clones, approximately 80% seen once. The data were taken from a study of cytotoxic CD8 clonotypes in ibrutinib-treated CLL. Study-wide results and caveats: Baseline clonality was higher than in age-matched healthy donors and moved in step with circulating CD8+ T-cell counts.

Germline CDR1 reads MNHEY; CDR2 reads SVGAGI. The CDR3 is made up of 14 amino acids. With V trimmed by 2 bases and J by 4 bases, 2 bases remained unmatched. Specimen: PBMCs, collected after 24 months of ibrutinib treatment. This TCR derives from a human donor with chronic lymphocytic leukemia. The chain joins TRBV6-5 to TRBJ2-3; TRBD2 agrees at 8 bases. In DNA form, the CDR3 reads TGTGCCAGCAGTTACACTAGCGGCCCAGATACGCAGTATTTT. It specifies CASSYTSGPDTQYF.